This T cell receptor beta chain originates from a study of human T cells and chemical hapten exposure (dated by TCRdb to the early 2020s). Looking at the study overall: For sensitization, 2% DPC in acetone was applied to a 2 cm by 2 cm area of upper inner arm skin. In alopecia patients, the study followed how the peripheral blood TCR repertoire changed in vivo over primary and secondary sensitization to diphenylcyclopropenone (DPC), a hapten. Libraries were combined into a pool for sequencing, and differences in TCR yield between samples came mainly from small differences in library volumes within the pool. Patient blood was sampled pre-sensitization (week 0) and at 2, 6 and about 24 weeks after DPC sensitization. Throughout the study period of 20 to 25 weeks, patients also received therapeutic DPC doses to the scalp every week. For TCR sequencing, blood came from 25 to 35 alopecia patients at anywhere from one to four time points (pre-sensitization, 2, 6 and 24 weeks). Alopecia areata with under or over 50% scalp involvement, alopecia totalis and alopecia universalis were represented in the patient cohort, which was mostly female. Patch tests used Finn chambers with 0.01% DPC on the upper back, scored after 6 days by International Contact Dermatitis Research Group standards.

According to the germline V gene, CDR1 reads SQVTM and CDR2 reads ANQGSEA. Germline trimming: 6 bases from V, 1 base from J; junction bases outside gene matches: 4. Including cysteine and phenylalanine, the CDR3 has 14 amino acids. The DNA shown is the 42-base CDR3, in frame from base 1. Library generation was performed with RACE. Sequenced using a NextSeq 500. During library preparation, unique molecular identifiers were attached to individual cDNA molecules so that TCRs could be counted in a quantitative, reproducible way. Each blood RNA sample was used to sequence both TCR alpha and TCR beta chains. The source study handled its data this way. A median of roughly 98,000 TCRs per sample was observed, with a range of 23,224 to 690,600. V, J and CDR3 annotation of the TCR reads was carried out using the Decombinator software suite. For PS versus PT1 abundance plots, all samples were subsampled to the same number of TCRs (28,000). TCRs were defined as expanded if absent before sensitization and observed at least eight times at the 2-week time point. TCRdb ran its own pipeline on the public reads, namely fastp trimming at Q25 and MiXCR clone calling, and kept in-frame beta chains. Every distinct CDR3 protein forms one entry, paired with its most common genes and DNA. It is TCRdb's table, rather than the study itself, that gives the V and J calls and clone size. The sample table contains approximately 370,000 distinct CDR3 sequences; only one count was recorded for 4.5% to 7% of them. About 8.2% of the sample is taken by the ten largest.

Per the publication, the time point label means: pre-sensitization, week 0. The treatment or condition label here, explained by the study, means: therapeutic diphenylcyclopropenone sensitization with weekly scalp DPC. At every patch-test visit, the blood draw took place before the patch test was put on. Patients were eligible if aged 18 to 70, diagnosed with alopecia and judged suitable for DPC therapy, and pregnant patients were excluded. Total RNA was extracted from unfractionated whole blood collected in Tempus Blood RNA tubes. This clonotype was observed a few times. The specificity of this receptor is unknown. No much larger clonotype is one base removed from it; base qualities were not supplied. General findings and caveats noted by the study authors: Compared with pre-sensitization or healthy control sets, expanded TCRs formed significantly more large CDR3 similarity clusters, which is consistent with antigen-driven responses. After repeated subsampling, changes were observed in the strength of the expansion versus patch-test correlation and in the threshold at which the correlation became significant. All patients had alopecia, a presumed autoimmune disease, so their immune response might differ from that of healthy individuals. DPC sensitization did not change the number of TCRs with a frequency above 1 in 1000, and there was no evidence of changes in global repertoire structure. A positive correlation was found between the number of PT1 expanded TCRs and patch test score, with significance reached at thresholds 8, 16 and 32 but not 4.

The receptor was isolated from a woman aged 18-29 years with alopecia areata. Some clones in this sample may be carry-over from other donors' samples. This specimen consisted of whole blood, obtained in connection with sensitization to the hapten diphenylcyclopropenone (DPC). The receptor chain draws on TRBV29-1 and TRBJ1-2, and TRBD1 matches 11 of the central bases. The DNA sequence is TGCAGCGTCGCCGGGACAGGGGGTAACTATGGCTACACCTTC. Its product reads: CSVAGTGGNYGYTF. Outside the CDR3, residues come from the reference TRBV29-1 and TRBJ1-2 proteins, so the full variable domain is: SAVISQKPSRDICQRGTSLTIQCQVDSQVTMMFWYRQQPGQSLTLIATANQGSEATYESGFVIDKFPISRPNLTFSTLTVSNMSPEDSSIYLCSVAGTGGNYGYTFGSGTRLTVV.